This entry lists 10 T cell receptor beta chains sequenced from one sample in a study of blood T cell repertoires in COVID-19. The repertoire was sequenced with immunoSEQ multiplex PCR; TCRdb's copy has only in-frame clones and lacks some. The sample includes about 48,000 clones, roughly 83% of them seen just once. What was sequenced was peripheral blood. Receptors originate from an older man with acute or convalescent COVID-19.

This sequence joins TRBV5-6 and TRBJ2-4; weak D call: TRBD1 (6 bases). CDR3 length: 14 residues. Germline CDR1 reads SGHDT; CDR2 reads YYEEEE. V lost 4 bases and J lost 8, with 16 bases in between. CDR3 region: CASSQGPYRDIQYF. The CDR3, as DNA: TGTGCCAGCAGCCAAGGACCCTACAGGGACATTCAGTACTTC.

The chain is built from TRBV18 and TRBJ2-3; TRBD2 is a possible D gene (6 bases). V lost 3 bases and J 4 bases, leaving 14 bases between the germline ends. CDR1 and CDR2 from the germline V gene are KGHSH and LQKENI. The CDR3 loop spans 15 amino acids. CDR3 DNA: TGTGCCAGCTCACCCCTCGGGAGTGGGGCAGATACGCAGTATTTT. Amino acid sequence: CASSPLGSGADTQYF.

V gene TRBV6-2 or TRBV6-3 combines with J gene TRBJ1-1, with D possibly matching TRBD1 (5 bases). The V gene's germline CDR1 is MNHEY and CDR2 SVGEGT. CDR3 size: 14 residues. V was clipped by 0 bases and J by 1 base, with 6 bases between them. The DNA for the CDR3 is TGTGCCAGCAGTTACTCCGACAGGAACACTGAAGCTTTCTTT. This translates into CASSYSDRNTEAFF.

This clone showed up just a few times. V and J are TRBV27 and TRBJ1-3, with D hard to call. Between the trimmed V and J ends, which lost 0 bases and 7 bases, there was a span of 13 bases. The germline CDR1 and CDR2 sequences are MNHEY and SMNVEV (reference sequence). CDR3 length: 15 amino acids. The CDR3 DNA sequence: TGTGCCAGCAGTTTATCGAGCGGAGGGTTGAACACCATATATTTT. Its protein is CASSLSSGGLNTIYF.

This clone was picked up a small number of times. This chain links TRBV30 with TRBJ2-7, with D tentatively TRBD1 (5 bases). The germline gives CDR1 GTSNPN, CDR2 SVGIG (reference sequence). Trimming removed 1 base at V and 3 bases at J, with 7 bases between. The CDR3 spans 12 residues. The CDR3 DNA reads as TGTGCCTGGAGTGCAGGGCTCTACGAGCAGTACTTC. Translating it yields CAWSAGLYEQYF.

CDR3 protein: CASSSRGGNYGYTF. CDR3 nucleotide sequence: TGTGCCAGCAGCTCCAGAGGGGGAAACTATGGCTACACCTTC. The chain links TRBV9 to TRBJ1-2, with D possibly TRBD1 on 6 matching bases. This CDR3 region has 14 residues. V was pared by 4 bases and J by 2 bases, with 12 bases between. The germline V gene has CDR1 SGDLS and CDR2 YYNGEE.

J is TRBJ2-6 and V is TRBV27, with D tentatively TRBD1 (6 bases). The V end lost 5 bases, the J end lost 0 bases, and 14 bases lay between the germline ends. The CDR3 contains 17 residues. Germline V gives CDR1 MNHEY, CDR2 SMNVEV (reference sequence). The CDR3 sequence: CASSPGQFFSGANVLTF. In DNA, the CDR3 is TGTGCCAGCAGTCCTGGACAGTTTTTCTCTGGGGCCAACGTCCTGACTTTC.

The chain joins TRBV7-9 to TRBJ1-1; 11 bases line up with TRBD1. V was clipped by 2 bases and J by 7 bases; unmatched bases: 6. This CDR3 has 15 amino acids. Germline CDR1 and CDR2: SEHNR and FQNEAQ (reference sequence). CDR3: CASSLIGQGANEAFF. Here the CDR3 DNA reads TGTGCCAGCAGCTTAATCGGACAGGGGGCAAATGAAGCTTTCTTT.

This chain joins TRBV29-1 and TRBJ1-1; D is possibly TRBD1 (5 bases). The V and J ends lost 7 bases and 4 bases respectively, with 16 bases between them. This CDR3 is built from 13 residues. Per germline, CDR1 SQVTM and CDR2 ANQGSEA. The CDR3 DNA reads as TGCAGCGGAAAAACGGGGGGGAGCACTGAAGCTTTCTTT. Translating it yields CSGKTGGSTEAFF.

The chain links TRBV7-2 to TRBJ1-1, with 11 bases fitting TRBD1. After removal of 5 bases from V and 6 bases from J, the junction contained 11 bases not matched to a gene. CDR3 size: 16 residues. Per the germline V gene, CDR1 is SGHTA and CDR2 is FQGNSA. The CDR3 region is CASSPRGQGAGPEAFF. Here the CDR3 DNA reads TGTGCCAGCAGCCCCAGAGGACAGGGGGCGGGGCCTGAAGCTTTCTTT.